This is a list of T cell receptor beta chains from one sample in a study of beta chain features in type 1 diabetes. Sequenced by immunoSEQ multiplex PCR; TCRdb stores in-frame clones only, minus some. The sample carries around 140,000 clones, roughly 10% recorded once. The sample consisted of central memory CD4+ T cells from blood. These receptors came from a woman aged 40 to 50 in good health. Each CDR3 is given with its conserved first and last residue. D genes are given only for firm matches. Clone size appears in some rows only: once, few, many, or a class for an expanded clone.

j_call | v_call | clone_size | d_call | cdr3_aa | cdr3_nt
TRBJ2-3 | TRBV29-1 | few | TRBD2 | CSVENPRGGAARTDTQYF | TGCAGCGTTGAGAACCCCCGCGGGGGGGCTGCTAGGACAGATACGCAGTATTTT
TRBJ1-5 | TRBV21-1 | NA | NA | CASSNWTGLFVTRSNQPQHF | TGTGCCAGCAGCAACTGGACAGGGTTATTTGTGACCCGTAGCAATCAGCCCCAGCATTTT
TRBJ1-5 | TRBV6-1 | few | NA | CASRSTAHNQPQHF | TGTGCCAGCAGATCGACAGCTCATAATCAGCCCCAGCATTTT
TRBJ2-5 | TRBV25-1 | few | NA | CASSEFVGDGETQYF | TGTGCCAGCAGTGAATTCGTCGGCGACGGGGAGACCCAGTACTTC
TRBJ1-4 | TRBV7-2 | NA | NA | CASSLLRATNEKLFF | TGTGCCAGCAGCTTACTCCGGGCAACTAATGAAAAACTGTTTTTT
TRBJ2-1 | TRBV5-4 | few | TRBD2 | CASSLSGGYYNEQFF | TGTGCCAGCAGCTTGAGCGGGGGCTACTACAATGAGCAGTTCTTC
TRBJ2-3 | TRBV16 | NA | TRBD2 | CASSQSGGGTDTQYF | TGTGCCAGCAGCCAATCTGGCGGGGGAACAGATACGCAGTATTTT
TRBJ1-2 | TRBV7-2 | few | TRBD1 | CASSLERQGYGYTF | TGTGCCAGCAGCTTAGAGAGACAGGGGTACGGCTACACCTTC
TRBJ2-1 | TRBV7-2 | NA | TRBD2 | CASSSWGAGVDEQFF | TGTGCCAGCAGCTCGTGGGGAGCGGGGGTCGATGAGCAGTTCTTC
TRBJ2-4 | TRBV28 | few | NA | CASNEAYTAKNIQYF | TGTGCCAGCAATGAGGCCTATACAGCCAAAAACATTCAGTACTTC
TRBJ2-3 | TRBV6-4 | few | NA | CASFVYRPDTQYF | TGTGCCAGCTTCGTGTATCGTCCAGATACGCAGTATTTT
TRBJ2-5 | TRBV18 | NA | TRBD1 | CASSPRPGQGKETQYF | TGTGCCAGCTCACCGCGCCCGGGACAGGGGAAAGAGACCCAGTACTTC
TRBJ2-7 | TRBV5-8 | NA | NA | CASSLVYREQYF | TGTGCCAGCAGCTTGGTATATCGCGAGCAGTACTTC
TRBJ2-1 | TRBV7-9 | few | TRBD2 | CASSLPLAGRRNEQFF | TGTGCCAGCAGCTTACCACTAGCGGGGAGGAGGAATGAGCAGTTCTTC
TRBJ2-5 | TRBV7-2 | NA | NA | CASSLRASTSQETQYF | TGTGCCAGCAGCCTTAGGGCTAGCACATCCCAAGAGACCCAGTACTTC
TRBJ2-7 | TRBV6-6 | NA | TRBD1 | CASSNRDSSYEQYF | TGTGCCAGCAGTAACCGGGACAGTTCCTACGAGCAGTACTTC
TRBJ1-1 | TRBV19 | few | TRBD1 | CASIAGTGLALPNTEAFF | TGTGCCAGTATTGCGGGGACAGGGCTTGCGCTTCCGAACACTGAAGCTTTCTTT
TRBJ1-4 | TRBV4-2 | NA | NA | CASSQVLASRLGVNEKLFF | TGTGCCAGCAGCCAAGTACTTGCCAGTAGGTTAGGAGTAAATGAAAAACTGTTTTTT
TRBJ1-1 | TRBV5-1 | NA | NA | CASSSAEGGVNTEAFF | TGCGCCAGCAGCTCCGCCGAGGGGGGGGTGAACACTGAAGCTTTCTTT
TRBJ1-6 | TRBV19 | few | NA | CASSETGNYNSPLHF | TGTGCCAGTAGCGAAACAGGAAACTATAATTCACCCCTCCACTTT
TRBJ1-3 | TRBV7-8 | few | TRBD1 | CASSSIRGSGNTIYF | TGTGCCAGCAGCTCTATCAGGGGGTCTGGAAACACCATATATTTT
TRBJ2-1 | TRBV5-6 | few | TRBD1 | CASSLPLSQGAKGQFF | TGTGCCAGCAGCTTGCCCCTCTCACAGGGGGCGAAAGGGCAGTTCTTC
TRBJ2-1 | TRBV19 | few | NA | CASSDLSSYNEQFF | TGTGCCAGTAGTGACTTGAGCTCCTACAATGAGCAGTTCTTC
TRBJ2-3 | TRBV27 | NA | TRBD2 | CASSFRTSGGATDTQYF | TGTGCCAGCAGTTTCCGGACTAGCGGGGGGGCAACGGATACGCAGTATTTT
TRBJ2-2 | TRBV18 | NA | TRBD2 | CASSPPGLLLTGELFF | TGTGCCAGCTCGCCACCGGGACTACTCCTCACCGGGGAGCTGTTTTTT
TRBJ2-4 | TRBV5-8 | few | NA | CATLRDLAKNIQYF | TGTGCCACCTTACGGGATCTAGCCAAAAACATTCAGTACTTC
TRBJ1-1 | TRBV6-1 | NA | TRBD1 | CASSKTGSAAEAFF | TGTGCCAGCAGTAAGACAGGGAGTGCGGCTGAAGCTTTCTTT
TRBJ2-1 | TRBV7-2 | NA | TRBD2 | CASRPTSGGRLFNEQFF | TGTGCCAGCAGACCGACTAGCGGGGGCCGTTTATTCAATGAGCAGTTCTTC
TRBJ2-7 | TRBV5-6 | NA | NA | CASSLRLRGMAYEQYF | TGTGCCAGCAGCTTGCGGTTAAGGGGCATGGCGTACGAGCAGTACTTC
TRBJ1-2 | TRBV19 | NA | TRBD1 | CASSKEGATYVPNYGYTF | TGTGCCAGTAGTAAGGAGGGGGCTACCTATGTCCCGAACTATGGCTACACCTTC
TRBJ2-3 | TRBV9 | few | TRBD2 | CASSVLLAGGPTSTDTQYF | TGTGCCAGCAGCGTCCTCCTAGCGGGGGGCCCTACTAGCACAGATACGCAGTATTTT
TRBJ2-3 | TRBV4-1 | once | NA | CASSQRPGEYTDTQYF | TGCGCCAGCAGCCAAAGGCCCGGGGAGTACACAGATACGCAGTATTTT
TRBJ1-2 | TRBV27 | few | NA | CASSLRPGGLGGAWGYTF | TGTGCCAGCAGTTTGCGACCCGGGGGATTAGGAGGGGCGTGGGGCTACACCTTC
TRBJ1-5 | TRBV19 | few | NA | CASRLAGGPNQPQHF | TGTGCCAGTAGATTGGCGGGGGGACCCAATCAGCCCCAGCATTTT
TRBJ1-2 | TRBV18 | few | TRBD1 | CASSYGQVYGYTF | TGTGCCAGCTCATACGGACAGGTTTACGGCTACACCTTC
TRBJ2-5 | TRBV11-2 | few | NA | CASSLEERPGETQYF | TGTGCCAGCAGCTTAGAGGAGCGGCCGGGGGAGACCCAGTACTTC
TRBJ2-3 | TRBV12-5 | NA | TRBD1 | CASGTGGTDTQYF | TGTGCTAGTGGTACAGGGGGGACAGATACGCAGTATTTT